These T cell receptor beta chains were read from a single sample in a study of blood T cell repertoires in COVID-19. Sequenced by immunoSEQ multiplex PCR; TCRdb stores in-frame clones only, minus some. The sample records about 97,000 clones, roughly nine tenths being singletons. Source material: peripheral blood. The origin of the receptors is a man in his fifties with active COVID-19. CDR3s include the opening cysteine and the closing phenylalanine or tryptophan. Each record gives: J gene, V gene, clone size, CDR3 length, D gene, CDR3 protein, CDR3 DNA. The D gene is left open where the match is weak. Some rows have no size entry. The others give once, few or many, or a class for an expanded clone.

>TRBJ1-3|TRBV7-9|few|14|NA
CASSLLAAGNTIYF
TGTGCCAGCAGCTTACTAGCTGCTGGAAACACCATATATTTT
>TRBJ2-3|TRBV7-8|NA|15|TRBD1
CASSLRTGSWDTQYF
TGTGCCAGCAGCCTTCGGACAGGTTCTTGGGATACGCAGTATTTT
>TRBJ2-3|TRBV5-1|NA|12|NA
CASSLAVDTQYF
TGCGCCAGCAGCTTGGCGGTAGATACGCAGTATTTT
>TRBJ1-1|TRBV27|NA|13|NA
CASSFRRNTEAFF
TGTGCCAGCAGTTTCCGGAGGAACACTGAAGCTTTCTTT
>TRBJ1-5|TRBV9|NA|14|NA
CASSVDGSNQPQHF
TGTGCCAGCAGCGTAGACGGTAGCAATCAGCCCCAGCATTTT
>TRBJ2-3|TRBV6-1|few|16|TRBD1
CASSEGDRFRTDTQYF
TGTGCCAGCAGTGAGGGGGACAGGTTCCGCACAGATACGCAGTATTTT
>TRBJ2-7|TRBV7-9|once|17|TRBD2
CASSLAFSGGRGNEQYF
TGTGCCAGCAGCTTAGCATTTTCGGGGGGGCGCGGGAACGAGCAGTACTTC
>TRBJ2-1|TRBV7-6|NA|16|TRBD2
CASSSGGGSSYNEQFF
TGTGCCAGCAGCTCCGGGGGGGGTAGCTCCTACAATGAGCAGTTCTTC
>TRBJ1-5|TRBV23-1|once|16|NA
CASIPKVGRANRPQHF
TGCGCCAGCATCCCCAAGGTGGGCAGGGCGAATCGGCCCCAGCATTTT
>TRBJ1-5|TRBV6-6|NA|14|NA
CASSPPSSNQPQHF
TGTGCCAGCAGTCCACCCAGTAGCAATCAGCCCCAGCATTTT
>TRBJ2-1|TRBV3-1/TRBV3-2|NA|15|TRBD2
CASSHLTSGNNEQFF
TGTGCCAGCAGCCACCTCACTAGCGGAAACAATGAGCAGTTCTTC
>TRBJ2-3|TRBV7-2|NA|15|NA
CASSLEQGYADTQYF
TGTGCCAGCAGCTTAGAACAGGGCTATGCAGATACGCAGTATTTT
>TRBJ1-1|TRBV29-1|NA|13|NA
CSARREANTEAFF
TGCAGCGCTAGGCGGGAGGCGAACACTGAAGCTTTCTTT
>TRBJ2-3|TRBV29-1|NA|13|TRBD2
CSVQRGQGDTQYF
TGCAGCGTTCAGCGGGGGCAGGGAGATACGCAGTATTTT
>TRBJ1-2|TRBV15|NA|15|NA
CATSRDYGANYGYTF
TGTGCCACCAGCAGGGATTATGGAGCTAACTATGGCTACACCTTC
>TRBJ2-3|TRBV19|NA|18|NA
CASSIVWAGVFNFHTQYF
TGTGCCAGTAGTATAGTATGGGCAGGGGTTTTTAATTTTCATACGCAGTATTTT
>TRBJ2-3|TRBV24-1|NA|17|TRBD2
CATSDSRTRSPIDTQYF
TGTGCCACCAGTGATTCTCGGACTAGGAGTCCGATCGATACGCAGTATTTT
>TRBJ1-1|TRBV6-5|NA|13|TRBD1
CATPGTGGTEAFF
TGTGCCACCCCAGGGACAGGGGGCACTGAAGCTTTCTTT
>TRBJ2-2|TRBV7-2|NA|15|TRBD1
CASSLVSRGTGELFF
TGTGCCAGCAGCTTAGTCTCCAGGGGGACCGGGGAGCTGTTTTTT